This T cell receptor (beta chain) was sequenced during a study of blood T cell repertoires in COVID-19 (dated by TCRdb to the early 2020s). General notes on the study: Samples covering the acute and convalescent phases of COVID-19 were provided by collaborators in the United States, Italy and Spain. The sample metadata nearly always contained a de-identified subject ID, COVID-19 status, age in years and sex. Where available, HLA class I and class II types were taken from metadata supplied by the sample provider and were not determined by assay-based typing. The repertoires were released in a freely available public database meant as a resource for research on the immune response to SARS-CoV-2. Deeply sampled blood TCRbeta repertoires from subjects exposed to, actively infected with, or recovered from COVID-19 were included in the dataset. The samples were drawn from the first 160 participants of the ongoing ImmuneRACE study and from more than 1,000 subjects provided by 6 global collaborators. The material from the prospective study consisted of cDNA or gDNA derived from T cells, B-cell-depleted T cells, or PBMCs.

General findings and caveats noted by the study authors: How much clinical and demographic metadata was included differed by source and by participant, and the metadata was provided uncurated.

Whole blood was collected in K2EDTA tubes by collaborating institutions according to the institutions' own protocols. For TCRbeta analysis, collaborators shipped samples as frozen whole blood, isolated PBMCs, or DNA extracted from either of those sample types. Worth noting for this clone: What antigen it recognizes has not been identified. No quality values exist for individual bases; no much larger clone is one base distant.

The immunoSEQ Assay, a bias-controlled multiplex PCR, was used to amplify TCRbeta CDR3 regions from genomic DNA. As for the authors' bioinformatics: Within the assay, amplification of reference gene primers was used to estimate how many nucleated cells each sample contained. To quantify the absolute abundance of each unique TCRbeta CDR3 rearrangement, sequence reads were collapsed and filtered. For each sample, productive Simpson clonality was calculated as the square root of Simpson's diversity index across productive rearrangements. Held by TCRdb, this immuneACCESS table contains in-frame sequences only and omits some clones. Under half of the omission traces to an unresolved V gene where checked; the cause of the rest is unknown. V and J calls and clone size come straight from that table; D and trimming were deduced from the DNA. Here the sample has tens of thousands of clones; just over 90% occur a single time. The ten largest clones capture approximately 6.2% of the sample.

CDR1 SGHRS and CDR2 YFSETQ are derived from the germline V gene. The CDR3 spans 13 residues, from the cysteine through the phenylalanine. Only the CDR3 DNA is retained, 39 bases long and in frame from the first base. V and J are trimmed by 4 bases and 7 bases, and the gene matches miss 5 bases of the junction. The receptor was derived from a man aged 40-49 years with acute or convalescent COVID-19. The specimen sequenced was peripheral blood. The sequence is built from TRBV5-1 and TRBJ1-5; TRBD1 fits 7 bases in the junction. The CDR3 corresponds to CASSQTGPQPQHF. Here is the DNA: TGCGCCAGCAGCCAGACAGGGCCGCAGCCCCAGCATTTT.